A selection of T cell receptor beta chains follows, all from one sample in a study of cytomegalovirus exposure and HLA in healthy donors. Measured with immunoSEQ multiplex PCR; TCRdb has only the in-frame clones, and not every one. The profile covers 150,000 or so clones, with roughly 89% appearing a single time and around 9% taken by the ten largest. Sequencing input: PBMCs. These receptors were collected from a woman between 18 and 30 years old in good health and CMV-seropositive. Both conserved end residues are part of each CDR3. Each record gives: CDR3 length, V gene, J gene, clone size, D gene, CDR3 DNA, CDR3 protein. The D gene is left open where the match is weak. Some rows mark clone size as missing; the rest say once, few, many or name a class of expanded clone.

15	TRBV10-1	TRBJ1-6	.	.	TGCGCCAGCAGTGCCGACAGCCGCCATAATTCACCCCTCCACTTT	CASSADSRHNSPLHF
16	TRBV9	TRBJ2-1	.	.	TGTGCCAGCAGCGTAGGCGGGACCTTCAAACCGGATGAGCAGTTCTTC	CASSVGGTFKPDEQFF
16	TRBV27	TRBJ2-1	.	TRBD2	TGTGCCAGCCGGGGACTAGCGCTGGACTCATACAATGAGCAGTTCTTC	CASRGLALDSYNEQFF
13	TRBV29-1	TRBJ1-1	.	.	TGCAGCGCCGACCGACACATGAACACTGAAGCTTTCTTT	CSADRHMNTEAFF
15	TRBV5-1	TRBJ1-1	.	TRBD1	TGCGCCAGCAGCACGGGACAGGGGTGGAACACTGAAGCTTTCTTT	CASSTGQGWNTEAFF
15	TRBV27	TRBJ2-7	.	.	TGTGCCAGCAGATCGAACAGGGAGAGCTCCTACGAGCAGTACTTC	CASRSNRESSYEQYF
14	TRBV5-6	TRBJ2-5	.	TRBD2	TGTGCCAGCAGTTCGGGACTAGAGAAGGAGACCCAGTACTTC	CASSSGLEKETQYF
17	TRBV30	TRBJ2-3	few	.	TGTGCCTGGAGGGCCCGTAGGGCAGGGGCCAGCACAGATACGCAGTATTTT	CAWRARRAGASTDTQYF
12	TRBV2	TRBJ1-2	.	.	TGTGCCAGCAGTGACGGGGGCTATGGCTACACCTTC	CASSDGGYGYTF
15	TRBV19	TRBJ2-3	.	TRBD2	TGTGCCAGTAGTGAGACTAGCGGGGGGGCAAATACGCAGTATTTT	CASSETSGGANTQYF